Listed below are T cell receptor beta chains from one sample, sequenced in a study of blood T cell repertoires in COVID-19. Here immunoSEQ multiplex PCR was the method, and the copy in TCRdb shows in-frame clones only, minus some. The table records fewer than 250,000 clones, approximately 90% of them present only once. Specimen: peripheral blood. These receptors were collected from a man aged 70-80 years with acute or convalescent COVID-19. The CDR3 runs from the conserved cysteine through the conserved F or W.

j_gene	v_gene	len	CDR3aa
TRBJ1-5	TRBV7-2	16	CASSLEVGGAGIPQHF
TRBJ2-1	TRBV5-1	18	CASSSAGTSGRSYNEQFF
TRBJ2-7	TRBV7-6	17	CASSLESPAGGLYEQYF
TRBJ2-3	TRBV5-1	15	CASSSTSGSADTQYF
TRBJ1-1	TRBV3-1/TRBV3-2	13	CASSHAGITEAFF
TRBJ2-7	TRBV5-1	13	CASSLVGGYEQYF
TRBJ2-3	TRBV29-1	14	CSVDSGGRTDTQYF
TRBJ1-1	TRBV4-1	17	CASSPTGQGNPPTEAFF
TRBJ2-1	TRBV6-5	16	CASSSLAGSSYNEQFF
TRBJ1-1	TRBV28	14	CASSPGGITTEAFF
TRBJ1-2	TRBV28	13	CASRGDSSYGYTF
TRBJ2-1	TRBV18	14	CASSPGQSYNEQFF
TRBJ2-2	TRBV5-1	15	CASGLAGLNTGELFF
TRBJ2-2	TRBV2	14	CASNLAGNTGELFF
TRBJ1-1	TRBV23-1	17	CASSPRDGRPGNTEAFF
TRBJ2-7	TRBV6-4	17	CASLPLKLQGEVYEQYF
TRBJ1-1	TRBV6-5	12	CASNRGDTEAFF
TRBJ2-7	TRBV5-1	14	CASSLVSVGSEQYF
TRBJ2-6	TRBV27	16	CASRKSGSIGANVLTF
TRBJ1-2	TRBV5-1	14	CASSLARDSAGYTF
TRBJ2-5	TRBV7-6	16	CASSLGLAPGQETQYF
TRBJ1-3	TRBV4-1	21	CASSQAPFRTGEPLKGNTIYF
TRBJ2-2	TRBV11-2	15	CASSYGGRAGGELFF
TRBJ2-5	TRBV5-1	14	CASSLAGVGETQYF
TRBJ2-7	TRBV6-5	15	CASRRLAGVINEQYF
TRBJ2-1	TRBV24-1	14	CATSGASGDNEQFF
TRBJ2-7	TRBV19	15	CASSPRTGISYEQYF
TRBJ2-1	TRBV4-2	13	CASSQGGYNEQFF
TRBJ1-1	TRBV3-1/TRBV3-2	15	CASSQFFTGGTEAFF
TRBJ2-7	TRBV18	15	CASSPNRSGASEQYF
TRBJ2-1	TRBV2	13	CASSRSAYNEQFF
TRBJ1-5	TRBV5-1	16	CASSLNRGYSNQPQHF
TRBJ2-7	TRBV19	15	CASRTTGGLAYEQYF
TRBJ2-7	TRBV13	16	CATIPAAAGISYEQYF
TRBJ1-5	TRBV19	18	CASSMEAGKGDSNQPQHF
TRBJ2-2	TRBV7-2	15	CASSLAGAGTGELFF
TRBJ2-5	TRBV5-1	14	CASRPGQMTETQYF
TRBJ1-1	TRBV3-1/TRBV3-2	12	CASSQAGDEAFF
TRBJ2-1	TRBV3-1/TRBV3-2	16	CASSQLAGDDYNEQFF
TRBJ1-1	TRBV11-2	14	CASSLGGRGTEAFF
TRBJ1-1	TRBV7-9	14	CASSSTPQGTEAFF
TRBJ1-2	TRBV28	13	CASSPTTGYGYTF
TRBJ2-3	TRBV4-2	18	CASSQHEGLAGATDTQYF
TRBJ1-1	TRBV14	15	CASSQARGSNAEAFF
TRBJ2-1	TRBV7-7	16	CASSLEGGSSYNEQFF
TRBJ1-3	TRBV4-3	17	CASSQDLGGFSGNTIYF
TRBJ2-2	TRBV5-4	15	CASSSGQGYTGELFF
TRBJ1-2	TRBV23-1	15	CASSSHVGADYGYTF
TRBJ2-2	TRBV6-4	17	CASRNSPGYLSNGELFF
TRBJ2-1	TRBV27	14	CASSLAGQGNEQFF
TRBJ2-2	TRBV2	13	CASSEWSAGELFF
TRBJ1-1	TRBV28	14	CASSPDRGRTEAFF
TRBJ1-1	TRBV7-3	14	CASSATGGGTEAFF
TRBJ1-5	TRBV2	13	CASSEEQPLPQHF
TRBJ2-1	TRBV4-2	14	CASSQDPIYNEQFF